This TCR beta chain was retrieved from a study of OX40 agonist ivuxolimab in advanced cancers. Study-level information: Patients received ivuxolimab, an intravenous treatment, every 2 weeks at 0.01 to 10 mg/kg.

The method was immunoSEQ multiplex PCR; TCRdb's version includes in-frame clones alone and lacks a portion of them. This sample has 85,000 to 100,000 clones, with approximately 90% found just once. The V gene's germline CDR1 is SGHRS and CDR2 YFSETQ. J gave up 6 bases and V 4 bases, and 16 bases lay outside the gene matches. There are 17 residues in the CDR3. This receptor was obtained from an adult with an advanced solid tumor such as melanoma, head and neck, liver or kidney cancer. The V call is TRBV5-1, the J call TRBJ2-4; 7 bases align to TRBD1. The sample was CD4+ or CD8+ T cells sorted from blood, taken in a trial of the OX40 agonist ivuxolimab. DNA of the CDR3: TGCGCCAGCAGCAACCCCGGGACAGCCAAAGGAGGAAACATTCAGTACTTC. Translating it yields CASSNPGTAKGGNIQYF.